The sample holds many counts of the clone carrying this T cell receptor (beta chain). The antigen is not known. The sample belongs to a study of T-cell reconstitution after alpha-beta-depleted transplantation in children. Findings of the study overall: Surviving recipient T cells and thymic progenitors underlay high day-60 TCRbeta diversity in some patients. By one year post-transplant, T-cell counts and diversity largely arose from T cells that were newly produced.

The authors prepared the TCRbeta library with unique molecular identifiers. TCRdb processed the PCR reads anew with MiXCR; each CDR3 protein has one entry. Among some 43,000 distinct CDR3 sequences listed, about 9% were seen once. This TCR was sampled from a male patient aged 2-15 years who had a stem cell transplant for chronic granulomatous disease, so the T cells may come from the graft donor. The input for sequencing was PBMCs, mostly from graft donor cells, taken 60 days after TCRalphabeta/CD19-depleted stem cell transplant.

CDR3 sequence reads: CASSLGRVADTQYF. The CDR3 DNA reads TGTGCCAGCAGCTTAGGCAGGGTAGCAGATACGCAGTATTTT. The V gene is TRBV11-2, the J gene TRBJ2-3; a weak D match, TRBD1 (5 bases). V was pared by 1 base and J by 4 bases, with 9 bases between. Germline CDR1 and CDR2: SGHAT and FQNNGV. CDR3 size: 14 residues.